The rows below give T cell receptor beta chains drawn from one sample of a study of CD8 T cells in Susac syndrome. TCRdb used MiXCR to reprocess the immunoSEQ multiplex PCR reads, holding one entry per CDR3 protein. The sample has about 210,000 distinct CDR3 sequences, 95% seen once. The sequencing input was CD4+ T cells from PBMCs. The source is a human donor with multiple sclerosis. Each CDR3 is given with its conserved first and last residue. Fields, in order: CDR3 protein, CDR3 DNA, V gene, clone size, J gene, CDR3 length, D gene. The D gene is left open where the match is weak. Clone size is given for some rows only: seen once, a few or many times, or a class if the clone is expanded.

cdr3_aa: CAWSVAYEQYF; cdr3_nt: TGTGCCTGGAGTGTTGCCTACGAGCAGTACTTC; v_call: TRBV30; clone_size: few; j_call: TRBJ2-7; cdr3_length: 11; d_call: -
cdr3_aa: CASSGLGDTQYF; cdr3_nt: TGTGCCAGCAGTGGACTAGGAGATACGCAGTATTTT; v_call: TRBV2; clone_size: -; j_call: TRBJ2-3; cdr3_length: 12; d_call: -
cdr3_aa: CASRVTGTRRLGYTF; cdr3_nt: TGTGCCAGCAGGGTAACAGGGACCCGACGATTGGGCTACACCTTC; v_call: TRBV6-1; clone_size: -; j_call: TRBJ1-2; cdr3_length: 15; d_call: -
cdr3_aa: CSVDSAVKNGYTF; cdr3_nt: TGCAGCGTTGATTCGGCGGTTAAGAATGGCTACACCTTC; v_call: TRBV29-1; clone_size: -; j_call: TRBJ1-2; cdr3_length: 13; d_call: -
cdr3_aa: CASSLGHDTKNEQFF; cdr3_nt: TGCGCCAGCAGCTTGGGCCATGATACCAAGAATGAGCAGTTCTTC; v_call: TRBV5-1; clone_size: once; j_call: TRBJ2-1; cdr3_length: 15; d_call: -
cdr3_aa: CASSLTQQGGYTF; cdr3_nt: TGTGCCAGCAGCTTAACCCAACAGGGAGGCTACACCTTC; v_call: TRBV7-2; clone_size: -; j_call: TRBJ1-2; cdr3_length: 13; d_call: -
cdr3_aa: CASCLSGIGTQYF; cdr3_nt: TGTGCCAGCTGCCTTAGCGGGATCGGTACGCAGTATTTT; v_call: TRBV3-1; clone_size: once; j_call: TRBJ2-3; cdr3_length: 13; d_call: TRBD2
cdr3_aa: CASSGRRGHPPYEQYF; cdr3_nt: TGTGCCAGCAGTGGCCGGCGGGGGCATCCTCCCTACGAGCAGTACTTC; v_call: TRBV25-1; clone_size: -; j_call: TRBJ2-7; cdr3_length: 16; d_call: -
cdr3_aa: CASSPGQISYEQYF; cdr3_nt: TGCGCCAGCAGCCCCGGACAGATATCCTACGAGCAGTACTTC; v_call: TRBV5-1; clone_size: -; j_call: TRBJ2-7; cdr3_length: 14; d_call: -
cdr3_aa: CSVMTGLTNYGYTF; cdr3_nt: TGCAGCGTTATGACAGGGCTAACTAACTATGGCTACACCTTC; v_call: TRBV29-1; clone_size: -; j_call: TRBJ1-2; cdr3_length: 14; d_call: TRBD1
cdr3_aa: CASSPPDSRLQETQYF; cdr3_nt: TGTGCCAGCAGCCCGCCCGACTCCCGCTTACAAGAGACCCAGTACTTC; v_call: TRBV3-1; clone_size: -; j_call: TRBJ2-5; cdr3_length: 16; d_call: -
cdr3_aa: CSVAGGSETQYF; cdr3_nt: TGCAGCGTTGCGGGGGGTTCGGAGACCCAGTACTTC; v_call: TRBV29-1; clone_size: -; j_call: TRBJ2-5; cdr3_length: 12; d_call: TRBD2
cdr3_aa: CASSASYGYTF; cdr3_nt: TGTGCCAGCAGCGCCTCGTATGGCTACACCTTC; v_call: TRBV25-1; clone_size: few; j_call: TRBJ1-2; cdr3_length: 11; d_call: -
cdr3_aa: CASSQERGRNQPQHF; cdr3_nt: TGTGCCAGCAGCCAGGAGAGGGGGCGGAATCAGCCCCAGCATTTT; v_call: TRBV4-2; clone_size: -; j_call: TRBJ1-5; cdr3_length: 15; d_call: TRBD1
cdr3_aa: CAWSVNGNQPQHF; cdr3_nt: TGTGCCTGGAGTGTAAACGGCAATCAGCCCCAGCATTTT; v_call: TRBV30; clone_size: -; j_call: TRBJ1-5; cdr3_length: 13; d_call: -
cdr3_aa: CSALGQGNYGYTF; cdr3_nt: TGCAGCGCCCTCGGACAGGGCAACTATGGCTACACCTTC; v_call: TRBV29-1; clone_size: -; j_call: TRBJ1-2; cdr3_length: 13; d_call: TRBD1